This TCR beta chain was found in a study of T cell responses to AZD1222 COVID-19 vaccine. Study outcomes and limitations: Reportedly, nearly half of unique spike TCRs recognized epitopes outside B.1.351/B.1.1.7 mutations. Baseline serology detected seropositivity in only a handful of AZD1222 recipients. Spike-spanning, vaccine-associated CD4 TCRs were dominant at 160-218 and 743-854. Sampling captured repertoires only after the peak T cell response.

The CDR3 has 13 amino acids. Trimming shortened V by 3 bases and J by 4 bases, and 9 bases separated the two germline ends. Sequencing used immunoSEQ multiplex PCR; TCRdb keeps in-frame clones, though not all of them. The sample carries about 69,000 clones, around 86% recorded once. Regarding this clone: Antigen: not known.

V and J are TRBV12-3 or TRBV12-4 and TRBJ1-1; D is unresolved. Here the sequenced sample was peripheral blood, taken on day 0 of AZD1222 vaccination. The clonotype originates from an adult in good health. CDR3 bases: TGTGCCAGCAGTTTCGGGGAGGGCACTGAAGCTTTCTTT. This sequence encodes CASSFGEGTEAFF.